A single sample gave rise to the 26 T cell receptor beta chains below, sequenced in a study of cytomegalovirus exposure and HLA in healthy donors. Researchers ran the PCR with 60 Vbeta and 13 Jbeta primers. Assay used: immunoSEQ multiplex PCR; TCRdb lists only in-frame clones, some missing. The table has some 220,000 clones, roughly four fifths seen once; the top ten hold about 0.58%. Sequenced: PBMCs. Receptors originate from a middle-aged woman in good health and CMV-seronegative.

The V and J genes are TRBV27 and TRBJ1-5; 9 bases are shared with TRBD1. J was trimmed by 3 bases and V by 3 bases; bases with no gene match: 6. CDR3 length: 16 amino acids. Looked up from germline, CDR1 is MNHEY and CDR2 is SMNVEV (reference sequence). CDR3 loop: CASSFVGQGNNQPQHF. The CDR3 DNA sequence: TGTGCCAGCAGTTTTGTTGGACAGGGGAACAATCAGCCCCAGCATTTT.

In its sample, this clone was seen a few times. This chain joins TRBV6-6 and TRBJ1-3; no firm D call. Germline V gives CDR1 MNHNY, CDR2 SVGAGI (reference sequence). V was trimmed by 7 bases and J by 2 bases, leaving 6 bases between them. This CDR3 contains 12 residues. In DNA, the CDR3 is TGTGCCAGCACGAGTACTGGAAACACCATATATTTT. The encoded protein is CASTSTGNTIYF.

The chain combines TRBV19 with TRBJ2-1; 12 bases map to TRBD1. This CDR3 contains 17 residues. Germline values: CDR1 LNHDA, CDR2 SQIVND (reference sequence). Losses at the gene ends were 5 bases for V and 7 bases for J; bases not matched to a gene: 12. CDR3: CASSPGTGGSIRNEQFF. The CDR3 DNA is TGTGCCAGTAGTCCGGGGACAGGGGGCTCGATTCGGAATGAGCAGTTCTTC. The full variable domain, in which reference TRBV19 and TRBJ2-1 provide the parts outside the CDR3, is DGGITQSPKYLFRKEGQNVTLSCEQNLNHDAMYWYRQDPGQGLRLIYYSQIVNDFQKGDIAEGYSVSREKKESFPLTVTSAQKNPTAFYLCASSPGTGGSIRNEQFFGPGTRLTVL.

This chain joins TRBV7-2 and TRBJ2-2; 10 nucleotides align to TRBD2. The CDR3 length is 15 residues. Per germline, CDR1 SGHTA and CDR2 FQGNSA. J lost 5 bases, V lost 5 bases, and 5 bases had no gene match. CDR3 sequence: CASSPSGGGTGELFF. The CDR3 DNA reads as TGTGCCAGCAGCCCCAGCGGGGGGGGAACCGGGGAGCTGTTTTTT.

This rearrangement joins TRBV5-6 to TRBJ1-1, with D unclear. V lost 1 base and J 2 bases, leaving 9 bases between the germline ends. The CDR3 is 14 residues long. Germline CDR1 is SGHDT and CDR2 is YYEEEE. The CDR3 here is CASSLSRINTEAFF. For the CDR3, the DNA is TGTGCCAGCAGCTTGAGCAGGATTAACACTGAAGCTTTCTTT.

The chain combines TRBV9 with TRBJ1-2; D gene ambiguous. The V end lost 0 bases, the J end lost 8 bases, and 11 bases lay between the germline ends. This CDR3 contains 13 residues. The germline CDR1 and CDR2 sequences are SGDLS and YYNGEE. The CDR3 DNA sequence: TGTGCCAGCAGCGTAGTCTCCGGGGAAGGCTACACCTTC. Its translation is CASSVVSGEGYTF.

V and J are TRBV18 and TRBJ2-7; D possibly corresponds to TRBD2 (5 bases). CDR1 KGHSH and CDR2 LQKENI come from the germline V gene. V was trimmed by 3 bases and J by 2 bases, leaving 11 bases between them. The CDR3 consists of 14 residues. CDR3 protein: CASSPEGTAYEQYF. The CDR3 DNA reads TGTGCCAGCTCACCCGAGGGAACGGCCTACGAGCAGTACTTC.

The CDR3: CAWSVGPGLAEAFF. The CDR3 nucleotides are TGTGCCTGGAGTGTAGGACCGGGATTGGCTGAAGCTTTCTTT. The chain links TRBV30 to TRBJ1-1; D uncertain. The germline CDR1 and CDR2 sequences are GTSNPN and SVGIG (reference sequence). The CDR3 extends over 14 amino acids. Trimming took off 0 bases at V and 6 bases at J, with 14 bases between the two ends. The entire variable domain, with the rest obtained from reference TRBV30 and TRBJ1-1, is as follows: SQTIHQWPATLVQPVGSPLSLECTVEGTSNPNLYWYRQAAGRGLQLLFYSVGIGQISSEVPQNLSASRPQDRQFILSSKKLLLSDSGFYLCAWSVGPGLAEAFFGQGTRLTVV.

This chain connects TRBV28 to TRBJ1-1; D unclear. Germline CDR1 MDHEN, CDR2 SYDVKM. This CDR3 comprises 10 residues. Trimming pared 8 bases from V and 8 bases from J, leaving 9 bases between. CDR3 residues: CASGGGEAFF. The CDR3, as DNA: TGTGCCAGCGGCGGAGGGGAAGCTTTCTTT.

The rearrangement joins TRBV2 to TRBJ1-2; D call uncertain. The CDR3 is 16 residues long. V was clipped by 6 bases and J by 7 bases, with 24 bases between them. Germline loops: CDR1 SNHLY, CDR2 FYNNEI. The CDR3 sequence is CASSELGRLPRAGYTF. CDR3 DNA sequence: TGTGCCAGCAGCGAGCTCGGACGACTACCTCGGGCTGGCTACACCTTC.

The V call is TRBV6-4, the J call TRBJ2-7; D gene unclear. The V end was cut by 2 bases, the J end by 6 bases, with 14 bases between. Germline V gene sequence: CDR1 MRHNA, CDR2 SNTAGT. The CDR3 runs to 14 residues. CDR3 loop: CASSDRPNSGEQYF. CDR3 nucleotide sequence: TGTGCCAGCAGTGACAGGCCAAACTCGGGCGAGCAGTACTTC.

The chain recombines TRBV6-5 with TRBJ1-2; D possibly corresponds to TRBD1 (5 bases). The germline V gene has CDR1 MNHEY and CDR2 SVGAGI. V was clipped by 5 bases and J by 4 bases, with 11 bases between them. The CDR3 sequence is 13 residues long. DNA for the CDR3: TGTGCCAGCAGTCCGACAGCCTTCTATGGCTACACCTTC. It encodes CASSPTAFYGYTF.

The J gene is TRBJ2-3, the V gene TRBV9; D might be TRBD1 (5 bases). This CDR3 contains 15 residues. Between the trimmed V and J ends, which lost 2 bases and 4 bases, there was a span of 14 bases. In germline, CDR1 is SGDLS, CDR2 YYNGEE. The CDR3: CASSVLSRGADTQYF. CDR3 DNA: TGTGCCAGCAGCGTCCTGTCTAGGGGCGCAGATACGCAGTATTTT.

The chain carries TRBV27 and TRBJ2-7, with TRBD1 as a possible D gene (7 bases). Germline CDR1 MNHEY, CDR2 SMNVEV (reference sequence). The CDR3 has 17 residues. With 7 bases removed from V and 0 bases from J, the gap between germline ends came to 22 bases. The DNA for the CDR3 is TGTGCCAGCACCGAGACAGGGACCATGGAGGGCTCCTACGAGCAGTACTTC. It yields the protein CASTETGTMEGSYEQYF.

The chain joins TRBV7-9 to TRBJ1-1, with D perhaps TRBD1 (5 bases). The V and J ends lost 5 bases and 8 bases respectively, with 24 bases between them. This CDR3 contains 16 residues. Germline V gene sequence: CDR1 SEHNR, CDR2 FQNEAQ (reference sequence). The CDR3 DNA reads TGTGCCAGCAGCCCCCCCCGGTCGGTGGGGGGAGCGGAAGCTTTCTTT. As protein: CASSPPRSVGGAEAFF.

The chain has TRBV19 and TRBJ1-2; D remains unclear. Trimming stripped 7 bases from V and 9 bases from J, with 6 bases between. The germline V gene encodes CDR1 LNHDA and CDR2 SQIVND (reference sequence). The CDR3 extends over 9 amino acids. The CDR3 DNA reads TGTGCCAGTATCTCTCGCTACACCTTC. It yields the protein CASISRYTF.

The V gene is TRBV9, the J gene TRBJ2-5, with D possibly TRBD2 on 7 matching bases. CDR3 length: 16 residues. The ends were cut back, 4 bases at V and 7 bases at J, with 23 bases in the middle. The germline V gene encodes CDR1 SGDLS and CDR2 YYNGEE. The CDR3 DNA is TGTGCCAGCAGCCCCGAGAGGGGGGGCGGAAAGGTGACCCAGTACTTC. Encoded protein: CASSPERGGGKVTQYF.

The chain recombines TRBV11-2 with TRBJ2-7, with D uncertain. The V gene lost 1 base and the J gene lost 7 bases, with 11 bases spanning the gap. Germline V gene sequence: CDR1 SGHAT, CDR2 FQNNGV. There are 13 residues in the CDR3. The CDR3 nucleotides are TGTGCCAGCAGCTTAGGGCTTCTAGGAGAGCAGTACTTC. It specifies CASSLGLLGEQYF.

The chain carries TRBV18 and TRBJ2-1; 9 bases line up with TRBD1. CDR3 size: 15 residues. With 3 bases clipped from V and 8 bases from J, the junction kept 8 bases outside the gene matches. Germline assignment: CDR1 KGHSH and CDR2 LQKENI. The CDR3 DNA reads TGTGCCAGCTCACCGGGGACAGGGATTAACTATGAGCAGTTCTTC. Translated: CASSPGTGINYEQFF.

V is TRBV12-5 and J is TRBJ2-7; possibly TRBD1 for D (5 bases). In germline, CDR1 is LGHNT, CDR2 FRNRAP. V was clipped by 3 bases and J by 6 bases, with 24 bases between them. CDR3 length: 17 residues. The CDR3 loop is CASGFQGPGCDRREQYF. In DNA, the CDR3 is TGTGCTAGTGGTTTTCAGGGCCCCGGCTGCGACCGCCGCGAGCAGTACTTC.

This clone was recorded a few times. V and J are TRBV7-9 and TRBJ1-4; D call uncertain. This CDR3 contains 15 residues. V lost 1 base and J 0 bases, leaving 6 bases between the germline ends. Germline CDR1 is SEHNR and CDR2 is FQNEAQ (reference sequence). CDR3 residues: CASSLVQSTNEKLFF. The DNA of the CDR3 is TGTGCCAGCAGCTTAGTTCAGTCAACTAATGAAAAACTGTTTTTT. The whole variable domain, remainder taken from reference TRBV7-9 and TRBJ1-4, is DTGVSQNPRHKITKRGQNVTFRCDPISEHNRLYWYRQTLGQGPEFLTYFQNEAQLEKSRLLSDRFSAERPKGSFSTLEIQRTEQGDSAMYLCASSLVQSTNEKLFFGSGTQLSVL.

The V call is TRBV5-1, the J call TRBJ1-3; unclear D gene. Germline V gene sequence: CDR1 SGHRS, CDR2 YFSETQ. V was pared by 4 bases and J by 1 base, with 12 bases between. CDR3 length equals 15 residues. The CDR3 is CASSNGLLSGNTIYF. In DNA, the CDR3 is TGCGCCAGCAGCAATGGACTACTTTCTGGAAACACCATATATTTT.

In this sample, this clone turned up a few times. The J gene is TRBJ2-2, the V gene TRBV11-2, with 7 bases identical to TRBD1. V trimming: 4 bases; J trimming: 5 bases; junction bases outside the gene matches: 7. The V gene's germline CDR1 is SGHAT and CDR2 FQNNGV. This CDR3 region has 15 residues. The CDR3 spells CASSSHRGRTGELFF. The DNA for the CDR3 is TGTGCCAGCAGCTCCCACAGGGGAAGGACCGGGGAGCTGTTTTTT.

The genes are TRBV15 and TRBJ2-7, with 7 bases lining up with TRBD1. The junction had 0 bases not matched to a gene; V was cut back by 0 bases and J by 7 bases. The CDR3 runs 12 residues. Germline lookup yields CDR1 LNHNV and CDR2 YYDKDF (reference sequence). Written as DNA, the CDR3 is TGTGCCACCAGCAGAGAGACAGGGGAGCAGTACTTC. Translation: CATSRETGEQYF.

The chain's CDR3 is CASSESDSYGYTF. The CDR3 DNA reads TGTGCCAGCAGTGAATCCGACAGTTATGGCTACACCTTC. The genes are TRBV25-1 and TRBJ1-2; maybe TRBD1 (5 bases). From germline, CDR1 is MGHDK and CDR2 SYGVNS. V was clipped by 1 base and J by 5 bases, with 8 bases between them. The CDR3 runs 13 residues.

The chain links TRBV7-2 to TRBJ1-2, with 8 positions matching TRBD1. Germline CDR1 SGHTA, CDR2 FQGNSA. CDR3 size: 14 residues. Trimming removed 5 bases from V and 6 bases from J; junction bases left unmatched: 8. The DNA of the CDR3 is TGTGCCAGCAGCAGACCGGACAGGGACCATGGCTACACCTTC. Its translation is CASSRPDRDHGYTF.